The 21 T cell receptor beta chains listed next were all sequenced from one sample in a study of cytomegalovirus exposure and HLA in healthy donors. The primer mix had 60 Vbeta and 13 Jbeta primers. Sequencing was performed with immunoSEQ multiplex PCR; in TCRdb, only in-frame clones are kept and a portion is missing. The sample includes some 98,000 clones, about 81% of them seen just once. Sequenced input: PBMCs. The receptors derive from a man in his forties in good health and CMV-seronegative.

The chain couples TRBV11-2 to TRBJ1-1; 11 bases fit TRBD1. V was clipped by 3 bases and J by 4 bases; unmatched bases: 13. This CDR3 has 18 residues. Germline CDR1 is SGHAT and CDR2 is FQNNGV. This CDR3 reads CASSLDRGTGGWRTEAFF. CDR3 nucleotides: TGTGCCAGCAGCTTGGATCGCGGGACAGGGGGATGGCGCACTGAAGCTTTCTTT.

This clone has only a few counts. The genes are TRBV29-1 and TRBJ2-4, with D possibly TRBD1 on 5 matching bases. CDR3 length equals 13 residues. The germline V gene encodes CDR1 SQVTM and CDR2 ANQGSEA. Between the trimmed V and J ends, which lost 6 bases and 0 bases, there was a span of 9 bases. The CDR3 DNA follows: TGCAGCGTACACAGGCTAGCCAAAAACATTCAGTACTTC. This sequence encodes CSVHRLAKNIQYF.

The chain couples TRBV7-8 to TRBJ2-1, with 7 positions matching TRBD2. CDR3 length: 15 residues. J lost 4 bases, V lost 5 bases, and 8 bases had no gene match. Germline loops: CDR1 SGHVS, CDR2 FQNEAQ. CDR3 in DNA: TGTGCCAGCAGCCTGCAGCGGGGTTCATACAATGAGCAGTTCTTC. It translates to CASSLQRGSYNEQFF.

This clone has more than one count but fewer than ten. The V call is TRBV13, the J call TRBJ1-2, with D possibly matching TRBD1 (5 bases). The CDR3 runs to 15 residues. Germline-derived CDR1 and CDR2 are PRHDT and FYEKMQ (reference sequence). V shed 6 bases and J shed 2 bases, with 16 bases lying between them. The CDR3 sequence: CASRDIGEENYGYTF. CDR3 nucleotides: TGTGCCAGCAGAGACATAGGGGAGGAGAACTATGGCTACACCTTC.

The chain joins TRBV27 to TRBJ1-1; D is unclear. CDR3 length: 15 residues. Germline V gene lookup returns CDR1 MNHEY and CDR2 SMNVEV (reference sequence). V shed 8 bases and J shed 3 bases, with 19 bases lying between them. The CDR3: CASGRRGREDTEAFF. The CDR3 nucleotides are TGTGCCAGCGGACGACGTGGGAGGGAGGACACTGAAGCTTTCTTT.

Details on this clone: At one of its ends the junction is not consistent with the germline gene, which may arise from a read error. V gene TRBV7-9 combines with J gene TRBJ2-7; 12 positions agree with TRBD2. The CDR3 totals 18 residues. Germline V CDR1 and CDR2: SEHNR, FQNEAQ (reference sequence). The CDR3 DNA reads TGTTCCAGCAGCTTACGGCAACTAGCGGGGGGCAGCACCTACGAGCAGTACTTC. Translating it yields CSSSLRQLAGGSTYEQYF.

The CDR3 here is CASRPLGTDKETQYF. CDR3 sequence (DNA): TGTGCCAGCAGACCGTTGGGGACAGACAAAGAGACCCAGTACTTC. The chain couples TRBV6-5 to TRBJ2-5, with 7 bases lining up with TRBD1. CDR1 is MNHEY, CDR2 SVGAGI, per germline. The CDR3 totals 15 residues. Trimming at V came to 6 bases and at J to 3 bases, leaving 10 bases not matched to a gene.

In this sample, this clone turned up a few times. The chain links TRBV10-3 to TRBJ2-7, with D perhaps matching TRBD1 (7 bases). There are 14 residues in the CDR3. V lost 8 bases to trimming and J lost 0 bases, with 14 bases between them. CDR1 is ENHRY and CDR2 is SYGVKD in the germline V gene. The CDR3 DNA reads TGTGCCATCCGGTGGCGGGACAGCTCCTACGAGCAGTACTTC. The encoded protein is CAIRWRDSSYEQYF.

Here the CDR3 reads CASSDSSGGGYNEQFF. CDR3 coding DNA: TGTGCCAGCAGTGACTCTAGCGGGGGAGGGTACAATGAGCAGTTCTTC. The chain uses TRBV6-4 and TRBJ2-1; 9 bases align to TRBD2. Germline CDR1 and CDR2: MRHNA and SNTAGT. Unmatched junction bases numbered 4, after V lost 0 bases and J lost 4 bases. CDR3 length: 16 residues.

A single count supports this clone. V and J are TRBV5-5 and TRBJ1-3; D call uncertain. This CDR3 has 15 amino acids. Germline CDR1 and CDR2: SGHKS and YYEKEE (reference sequence). Between the trimmed V and J ends, which lost 4 bases and 0 bases, there was a span of 11 bases. The DNA for the CDR3 is TGTGCCAGCAGCGCCTACAGCTCCTCTGGAAACACCATATATTTT. Its translation: CASSAYSSSGNTIYF.

CDR3: CASSLDRDMGYEQYF. Written as DNA, the CDR3 is TGCGCCAGCAGCTTGGACCGAGACATGGGCTACGAGCAGTACTTC. The gene calls are TRBV5-1 and TRBJ2-7, with D uncertain. Deletions cut 0 bases from V and 3 bases from J, with 13 bases between. Germline V gene lookup returns CDR1 SGHRS and CDR2 YFSETQ. The CDR3 is made up of 15 amino acids.

The chain links TRBV5-1 to TRBJ2-3; 9 positions agree with TRBD1. The junction had 6 bases not matched to a gene; V was cut back by 5 bases and J by 2 bases. The CDR3 sequence is 15 residues long. Looked up from germline, CDR1 is SGHRS and CDR2 is YFSETQ. The CDR3 DNA reads as TGCGCCAGCAGTCACCGGGACAGGGACACAGATACGCAGTATTTT. Its translation is CASSHRDRDTDTQYF.

The rearrangement uses TRBV7-9 and TRBJ1-6; 12 positions match TRBD1. The J segment lost 9 bases and the V segment lost 4 bases, leaving 16 bases of the junction unmatched. From germline, CDR1 is SEHNR and CDR2 FQNEAQ (reference sequence). The CDR3 is 19 residues long. This chain's CDR3 is CASSSPPQGQGARFSPLHF. The CDR3, as DNA: TGTGCCAGCAGCTCACCCCCCCAGGGACAGGGGGCGAGGTTTTCACCCCTCCACTTT.

The rearrangement joins TRBV7-2 to TRBJ2-7; 13 positions agree with TRBD2. Germline V gene sequence: CDR1 SGHTA, CDR2 FQGNSA. V gave up 6 bases and J gave up 4 bases; unmatched junction bases: 9. The length of the CDR3 is 16 residues. CDR3 DNA: TGTGCCAGCAGAACACTAGCGGGGGGGCTCATTTACGAGCAGTACTTC. Residues: CASRTLAGGLIYEQYF.

The CDR3, as DNA: TGCGCCAGCAGCCAAGGAGTAGCCAGCTCCTACGAGCAGTACTTC. This codes for CASSQGVASSYEQYF. The chain couples TRBV4-1 to TRBJ2-7; D is unclear. Trimming stripped 1 base from V and 0 bases from J, with 10 bases between. This CDR3 has 15 residues. The germline gives CDR1 MGHRA, CDR2 YSYEKL.

The rearrangement uses TRBV5-4 and TRBJ2-3; D is possibly TRBD2 (6 bases). V was shortened by 3 bases and J by 3 bases, with 11 bases between the two germline ends. Per the germline V gene, CDR1 is SGHNT and CDR2 is YYREEE (reference sequence). This CDR3 contains 14 residues. The chain's CDR3 is CASSSPGETDTQYF. The DNA of the CDR3 is TGTGCCAGCAGCTCACCGGGGGAAACAGATACGCAGTATTTT.

The chain employs TRBV6-1 and TRBJ2-7, with D tentatively TRBD1 (6 bases). This CDR3 comprises 14 residues. V gave up 5 bases and J gave up 6 bases, with 17 bases separating them. Germline-derived CDR1 and CDR2 are MNHNS and SASEGT. The chain's CDR3 is CASSTKGDGGEQYF. The CDR3 nucleotides read TGTGCCAGCAGTACTAAGGGGGACGGAGGCGAGCAGTACTTC.

The chain uses TRBV6-5 and TRBJ2-7; 7 bases agree with TRBD1. With V trimmed by 0 bases and J by 3 bases, 8 bases remained unmatched. Looked up from germline, CDR1 is MNHEY and CDR2 is SVGAGI. CDR3 length equals 16 residues. The CDR3 region is CASSYSKGTALYEQYF. CDR3 coding DNA: TGTGCCAGCAGTTACTCGAAAGGGACAGCCCTCTACGAGCAGTACTTC.

This clone was seen just once. This sequence joins TRBV5-1 and TRBJ2-1; 9 nucleotides agree with TRBD2. Germline values: CDR1 SGHRS, CDR2 YFSETQ. V lost 4 bases and J lost 9; bases outside the gene matches: 14. CDR3 length: 16 residues. The CDR3 reads CASSAGGETGLAEQFF. For the CDR3, the DNA is TGCGCCAGCAGCGCGGGGGGGGAGACAGGGCTCGCTGAGCAGTTCTTC.

V gene TRBV19 combines with J gene TRBJ2-3, with TRBD2 matching 8 bases. The J segment lost 3 bases and the V segment lost 3 bases, leaving 5 bases of the junction unmatched. This CDR3 is built from 15 residues. Germline V lookup: CDR1 LNHDA, CDR2 SQIVND (reference sequence). In nucleotides, the CDR3 is TGTGCCAGTAGTATTAAGCGGGGGAGGACAGATACGCAGTATTTT. This sequence encodes CASSIKRGRTDTQYF.

V usage is TRBV5-1 and J usage is TRBJ1-2, with 8 bases identical to TRBD1. J lost 7 bases, V lost 0 bases, and 5 bases had no gene match. The germline V gene encodes CDR1 SGHRS and CDR2 YFSETQ. The CDR3 length is 14 residues. Here the CDR3 reads CASSLAQGAGGYTF. The CDR3 DNA is TGCGCCAGCAGCTTGGCTCAGGGGGCAGGTGGCTACACCTTC.